This TCR beta chain emerged from a study of monozygotic twins with cystic fibrosis. Libraries were prepared by immunoSEQ multiplex PCR; TCRdb keeps only in-frame clonotypes and omits some of them. The sample comprises tens of thousands of clones, around 96% of which are singletons, and approximately 2.8% rests with the top ten. Overall study findings and caveats: Co-twins had the most similar V usage for 13 of 16 pairs, J for 8. Nucleotide-identical clonotype sharing was significantly higher within monozygotic CF twin pairs than between unrelated CF individuals.

With respect to this clone: Its antigen is as yet unknown.

This CDR3 has 16 residues. The V and J ends lost 5 bases and 4 bases, in that order; junction bases with no gene match: 6. Looked up from germline, CDR1 is MNHEY and CDR2 is SMNVEV (reference sequence). Sequencing input: blood. This chain joins TRBV27 and TRBJ2-1; TRBD2 matches 12 bases. This receptor was taken from a girl aged 2-10 years with cystic fibrosis. The CDR3 is CASSALTSGRYNEQFF. The CDR3 DNA is TGTGCCAGCAGTGCCCTGACTAGCGGGAGATACAATGAGCAGTTCTTC.